The 16 T cell receptor beta chains below were found in one sample sequenced in a study of blood T cell repertoires in COVID-19. Profiling relied on immunoSEQ multiplex PCR, and the TCRdb table lists in-frame clones only, not all of them. The table records approximately 170,000 clones, about 85% of them present only once. The sample comprised peripheral blood. These TCRs come from a man in his 60s who had recovered from COVID-19.

V and J are TRBV24-1 and TRBJ1-2; 8 nucleotides line up with TRBD1. Trimming cost V 0 bases and J 5 bases; bases outside gene matches: 7. The CDR3 sequence is 16 residues long. Germline V gene sequence: CDR1 KGHDR, CDR2 SFDVKD. CDR3 residues: CATSDLGQGGTYGYTF. For the CDR3, the DNA is TGTGCCACCAGTGATTTGGGACAGGGAGGCACATATGGCTACACCTTC.

V and J are TRBV9 and TRBJ1-4; 8 bases fit TRBD1. This CDR3 comprises 15 residues. With 0 bases clipped from V and 5 bases from J, the junction kept 3 bases outside the gene matches. Germline V gene data show CDR1 as SGDLS and CDR2 as YYNGEE. The CDR3 DNA is TGTGCCAGCAGCGTAGAGGGACAGGCCAATGAAAAACTGTTTTTT. Translated: CASSVEGQANEKLFF.

The rearrangement uses TRBV6-1 and TRBJ1-1; no clear D. Germline loops: CDR1 MNHNS, CDR2 SASEGT. This CDR3 region has 16 residues. Trimming took 0 bases from V and 4 from J, leaving 15 bases between them. The CDR3 region is CASSEALGYRGTEAFF. The CDR3 nucleotides are TGTGCCAGCAGTGAAGCGCTGGGGTATCGGGGCACTGAAGCTTTCTTT.

The chain couples TRBV2 to TRBJ1-3; D gene unclear. This CDR3 contains 17 residues. V shed 5 bases and J shed 2 bases, with 19 bases lying between them. The germline V gene has CDR1 SNHLY and CDR2 FYNNEI. This CDR3 is CASSPGVWRVTGNTIYF. CDR3 coding DNA: TGTGCCAGCAGTCCCGGAGTATGGAGGGTTACTGGAAACACCATATATTTT.

Of note for this clone: This may be a read error, as it is one base from a much larger clone. The V call is TRBV7-2, the J call TRBJ1-3; 7 positions match TRBD1. Germline values: CDR1 SGHTA, CDR2 FQGNSA. The CDR3 contains 14 residues. V lost 4 bases to trimming and J lost 2 bases; unmatched junction nucleotides: 2. The CDR3 DNA follows: TGTGCCAGCAGCTCGACAGGGCCTGGAAACACCATATATTTT. Its translation is CASSSTGPGNTIYF.

V gene TRBV24-1 combines with J gene TRBJ2-7; 9 nucleotides agree with TRBD1. Germline trimming cut 4 bases from V and 4 bases from J; bases unmatched to any gene: 13. Germline CDR1 and CDR2: KGHDR and SFDVKD. CDR3 length: 17 residues. The CDR3 reads CATSDRHRDRVLYEQYF. CDR3 nucleotides: TGTGCCACCAGTGACCGTCACCGGGACAGGGTTCTTTACGAGCAGTACTTC.

V usage is TRBV3-1 (or the pseudogene TRBV3-2) and J usage is TRBJ1-2; D may be TRBD1 (5 bases). The ends were cut back, 1 base at V and 8 bases at J, with 14 bases in the middle. The CDR3 is made up of 14 amino acids. The germline V gene has CDR1 LGHDT and CDR2 YNNKEL (reference sequence). The DNA for the CDR3 is TGTGCCAGCAGCCAAGGGGGCCGGGCCGGCGGCTACACCTTC. It is translated as CASSQGGRAGGYTF.

The chain couples TRBV10-3 to TRBJ1-6; D may be TRBD1 (6 bases). The CDR3 has 14 residues. The V gene lost 10 bases and the J gene lost 7 bases, with 17 bases spanning the gap. The V gene's germline CDR1 is ENHRY and CDR2 SYGVKD. The CDR3 protein is CATTRGAGNSPLHF. The DNA of the CDR3 is TGTGCCACCACTCGGGGGGCTGGGAATTCACCCCTCCACTTT.

The chain has TRBV3-1 (or the pseudogene TRBV3-2) and TRBJ2-5; D gene uncertain. The germline CDR1 and CDR2 sequences are LGHDT and YNNKEL (reference sequence). There are 14 residues in the CDR3. V was pared by 2 bases and J by 5 bases, with 12 bases between. CDR3: CASSQTRARETQYF. The CDR3 nucleotides read TGTGCCAGCAGCCAAACGCGAGCCCGGGAGACCCAGTACTTC.

V and J are TRBV11-3 and TRBJ2-3; the D gene is possibly TRBD1 (7 bases). The CDR3 is 18 residues long. Germline V gives CDR1 SGHNT, CDR2 YENEEA. Trimming pared 1 base from V and 5 bases from J, leaving 22 bases between. The CDR3 nucleotides read TGTGCCAGCAGCTTAGGACGCGGGACAGTATCGTATGGAGATACGCAGTATTTT. This encodes CASSLGRGTVSYGDTQYF.

The rearrangement joins TRBV6-6 to TRBJ2-5; no clear D gene. The CDR3 loop spans 12 amino acids. V gave up 8 bases and J gave up 4 bases, with 11 bases separating them. The germline V gene encodes CDR1 MNHNY and CDR2 SVGAGI (reference sequence). The CDR3 DNA reads TGTGCCAGCCTGGTTTCGGTAGAGACCCAGTACTTC. Translated: CASLVSVETQYF.

This sequence joins TRBV10-3 and TRBJ2-3; 12 nucleotides agree with TRBD2. CDR1 and CDR2 from the germline V gene are ENHRY and SYGVKD. Losses at the gene ends were 6 bases for V and 3 bases for J; bases not matched to a gene: 7. The CDR3 spans 16 residues. The CDR3 DNA reads as TGTGCCATCAGCCCCGGACTAGCGGGGTCGACAGATACGCAGTATTTT. Amino acids: CAISPGLAGSTDTQYF.

The V and J genes are TRBV4-3 and TRBJ2-7; 7 positions match TRBD2. Germline CDR1 is LGHNA and CDR2 is YSLEER. The CDR3 is 14 residues long. The V gene end was trimmed by 11 bases and the J gene end by 0 bases; junction bases not matched to a gene: 10. In nucleotides, the CDR3 is TGCGCCTCGTGGGAAGCGGGGTCCTCCTACGAGCAGTACTTC. It specifies CASWEAGSSYEQYF.

Here the CDR3 reads CASSSDETGPYGYTF. As DNA, the CDR3 is TGTGCCAGCAGCTCGGATGAGACAGGGCCATATGGCTACACCTTC. This chain connects TRBV5-5 to TRBJ1-2; TRBD1 aligns across 7 bases. The CDR3 has 15 amino acids. CDR1 is SGHKS, CDR2 YYEKEE, per germline (reference sequence). Germline trimming cut 3 bases from V and 5 bases from J; bases unmatched to any gene: 10.

In this sample, this clone turned up once. The chain couples TRBV11-2 to TRBJ1-1; no reliable D call. Trimming stripped 1 base from V and 1 base from J, with 7 bases between. This CDR3 contains 14 residues. CDR1 and CDR2 (germline): SGHAT, FQNNGV. As DNA, the CDR3 is TGTGCCAGCAGCTTAGGCCGCGGGAACACTGAAGCTTTCTTT. This encodes CASSLGRGNTEAFF.

V and J are TRBV5-1 and TRBJ1-2, with D maybe TRBD1 (5 bases). Deletions cut 0 bases from V and 6 bases from J, with 15 bases between. This CDR3 has 15 residues. The V gene's germline CDR1 is SGHRS and CDR2 YFSETQ. This chain's CDR3 is CASSLALGQANGYTF. The CDR3 nucleotides read TGCGCCAGCAGCTTGGCTCTGGGGCAGGCTAATGGCTACACCTTC.